The T cell receptor (beta chain) described here comes from a study of cytomegalovirus exposure and HLA in healthy donors. Study details: Later analysis reported that the 120 or so validation repertoires shared the platform of the approximately 690 first-cohort repertoires. Findings of the study overall: Reportedly, diagnosis of cytomegalovirus status by the classifier showed high specificity and sensitivity. Rarity held for most TCR sequences, but there were some public TCRs that occurred in many donors. The study put some 150 TCR beta chains on its list as cytomegalovirus-associated.

This clone has more than one count but fewer than ten. Its specificity is unknown. The junction departs from the called germline gene at one end, perhaps through a read error. Produced via immunoSEQ multiplex PCR; TCRdb's table is partial and in-frame only. Of 110,000 or so clones detected, about nine tenths appear once; the ten largest clones hold 4.4%. CDR1 LGHNA and CDR2 YNFKEQ come from the germline V gene. The CDR3 is made up of 13 amino acids. This TCR was recovered from a young man in good health and CMV-seropositive. Sequencing input: PBMCs. V is TRBV4-2 and J is TRBJ2-5, with a weak D call TRBD1 (6 bases). In DNA, the CDR3 is TGTGCCAGCAGCCGGGACACACAAGGGACCCAGTACTTC. Translating gives CASSRDTQGTQYF.